Below, one TCR beta chain is given with its context. Its antigen is currently not known. Base qualities are missing; no much larger clone stands one base away. The CDR3 regions of human TCRbeta chains were subjected to immunosequencing. The authors processed their data as follows. TCRs in the repertoires were matched against a reference library of SARS-CoV-2-specific TCRs that had been generated with the MIRA antigen-specificity platform. Breadth meant the fraction of unique TCRs that were SARS-CoV-2-associated, whereas depth meant the fraction of total T cells that were SARS-CoV-2-associated. Using the MIRA data, each spike-specific TCR was mapped to the spike region that the TCR reacts to and placed in a CD4 or CD8 class. Log10-transformed breadth and depth values were compared by one-way ANOVA with Sidak's multiple comparisons tests. TCRdb's version of the immuneACCESS table is confined to in-frame rearrangements and falls short of the full clone set. An unresolved V gene accounts for under half of the shortfall where checked; the remainder is of unknown origin. V, J and clone size were drawn from that table, and D and trimming were deduced from the DNA. The sample profile shows over 85,000 clones; roughly 92% of them were found once. Of the sample, 2.5% falls within the top ten clones.

Reading the label with the study, this specimen's time point is: about 28 days (+/-7) after the second vaccine dose. AZD1222 recipients with second doses at about 4 weeks or about 12 weeks were pooled, because spike-specific TCR depth and breadth did not differ between schedules. Vaccinee samples were obtained from the UK trials COV001 and COV002, which included a single-blind randomized controlled phase 2/3 trial of AZD1222 (ChAdOx1 nCoV-19) in healthy adults. For TCRbeta chain sequencing, PBMC samples from trial participants were taken at day 0 and at day 28 after the second dose. The data derive from a study of T cell responses to AZD1222 COVID-19 vaccine (dated by TCRdb to 2020 to 2022). For the study in its entirety: A total of 233 trial participants underwent TCR sequencing, of whom more than 200 had received two doses of AZD1222 and approximately 25 had received two doses of the MenACWY control vaccine. Trial participants were enrolled by age into 18-55, 56-69 and 70-plus year subgroups, with 148, 28 and 57 TCR-sequenced participants respectively. Points the paper makes about the study in general: After two AZD1222 doses, both the breadth and the depth of spike-specific TCRs were significantly higher than at day 0 and than in MenACWY recipients. Because no day 14 peak-response samples were available, repertoires were characterized only after the peak T cell response. Participants were mostly white British, with more females than males. The authors suggested clonal diversity may have been underestimated. Only five to seven AZD1222 recipients were SARS-CoV-2 seropositive at baseline, limiting conclusions about previously exposed vaccinees. The 56-69-year group was small, and its depth increase did not reach significance, likely because of low power. CD4 TCRs associated with the vaccine covered the entire spike protein, and the dominant responses were in regions 160-218 and 743-854. Epitopes outside the regions mutated in the B.1.351 and B.1.1.7 variants were reportedly recognized by nearly half of the unique spike-specific TCRs.

The CDR1 and CDR2 encoded by the germline V gene are SGHTA and FQGNSA. There are 13 amino acids in the CDR3, from cysteine to phenylalanine inclusive. CDR3 DNA only is kept here, 39 bases in frame from base 1. V and J are truncated by 1 base and 7 bases respectively, leaving an intervening sequence of 8 bases. This receptor was obtained from an adult who received the AZD1222 COVID-19 vaccine. The material sequenced was peripheral blood, taken 28 days after the second AZD1222 dose. This receptor chain uses TRBV7-2 and TRBJ1-5, with the D gene too uncertain to name. The sequenced DNA: TGTGCCAGCAGCTTAGGACGCGAGCAGCCCCAGCATTTT. Its product reads: CASSLGREQPQHF.